The 24 T cell receptor beta chains below come from one sample, sequenced in a study of OX40 agonist ivuxolimab in advanced cancers. Receptor libraries were prepared by the immunoSEQ multiplex PCR assay. TCRdb mirrors the immuneACCESS table, restricted to in-frame sequences. Some clones are absent from its copies; in checked studies, under half trace to an unresolved V gene, and the reason for the others is unknown. Within this sample are about 80,000 clones, with more than 75% of them counted one time only. The top ten hold approximately 0.3% of the sample. Material: CD4+ or CD8+ T cells sorted from blood, obtained in a trial of the OX40 agonist ivuxolimab. These receptors were taken from an adult with an advanced solid tumor such as melanoma, head and neck, liver or kidney cancer.

The rearrangement joins TRBV27 to TRBJ1-2; maybe TRBD1 (5 bases). This CDR3 is 14 amino acids long. Germline CDR1 is MNHEY and CDR2 is SMNVEV (reference sequence). V gave up 3 bases and J gave up 3 bases, with 11 bases separating them. The CDR3 region has the DNA TGTGCCAGCAGTTTTTCCAGGGTGCACTATGGCTACACCTTC. This encodes CASSFSRVHYGYTF.

The rearrangement uses TRBV7-5 and TRBJ1-2. TRBV7-5 is given as a pseudogene. The CDR3 has 14 residues. CDR3 bases: TGTGCCAGCAGCTTCCATCGGGTTGGGGAGAGCTACACCTTC. Protein: CASSFHRVGESYTF.

The table lists this clone with a few counts. The chain combines TRBV29-1 with TRBJ1-2, with D perhaps matching TRBD1 (5 bases). The length of the CDR3 is 11 residues. V lost 4 bases to trimming and J lost 8 bases, with 11 bases between them. Germline CDR1 reads SQVTM; CDR2 reads ANQGSEA. CDR3 residues: CSVGGTEGYTF. In nucleotides, the CDR3 is TGCAGCGTTGGAGGGACGGAGGGCTACACCTTC.

J is TRBJ1-1 and V is TRBV5-1; possible D gene TRBD1, 5 bases. V was cut by 3 bases and J by 1 base, with 7 bases left in between. Looked up from germline, CDR1 is SGHRS and CDR2 is YFSETQ. The CDR3 spans 13 residues. The CDR3 sequence is CASSSGQNTEAFF. The CDR3 bases are TGCGCCAGCAGCTCAGGACAGAACACTGAAGCTTTCTTT.

CDR3 loop: CASNRWVNGNTIYF. In nucleotides, the CDR3 is TGTGCCAGCAACCGGTGGGTAAATGGAAACACCATATATTTT. This chain connects TRBV13 to TRBJ1-3, with D hard to call. This CDR3 has 14 amino acids. Per germline, CDR1 PRHDT and CDR2 FYEKMQ (reference sequence). V lost 7 bases and J 3 bases, leaving 13 bases between the germline ends. The full variable domain, with the rest looked up from reference TRBV13 and TRBJ1-3, is AAGVIQSPRHLIKEKRETATLKCYPIPRHDTVYWYQQGPGQDPQFLISFYEKMQSDKGSIPDRFSAQQFSDYHSELNMSSLELGDSALYFCASNRWVNGNTIYFGEGSWLTVV.

The genes are TRBV2 and TRBJ1-1; possibly TRBD1 for D (5 bases). V shed 6 bases and J shed 3 bases, with 14 bases lying between them. The CDR3 runs to 14 residues. Per germline, CDR1 SNHLY and CDR2 FYNNEI. The CDR3: CASSSLGAYTEAFF. The CDR3 bases are TGTGCCAGCAGCTCCCTAGGGGCCTACACTGAAGCTTTCTTT.

The V and J genes are TRBV6-1 and TRBJ1-1; a possible D gene is TRBD1 (6 bases). The CDR3 consists of 15 residues. Per the germline V gene, CDR1 is MNHNS and CDR2 is SASEGT. Trimming cost V 5 bases and J 5 bases, with 18 bases left between them. CDR3 coding DNA: TGTGCCAGCAGTCCACCCACGGGGGGCTGGACTGAAGCTTTCTTT. Protein: CASSPPTGGWTEAFF.

This sequence joins TRBV18 and TRBJ1-2, with 7 bases matching TRBD1. V lost 4 bases to trimming and J lost 0 bases; unmatched junction nucleotides: 8. The V gene's germline CDR1 is KGHSH and CDR2 LQKENI. The CDR3 covers 16 residues. The CDR3: CASSLSTGEANYGYTF. The CDR3 DNA sequence: TGTGCCAGCTCACTTTCTACAGGGGAAGCTAACTATGGCTACACCTTC.

The genes are TRBV27 and TRBJ2-5, with a weak D call TRBD1 (5 bases). Per the germline V gene, CDR1 is MNHEY and CDR2 is SMNVEV (reference sequence). Trimming stripped 4 bases from V and 1 base from J, with 13 bases between. This CDR3 has 15 residues. This CDR3 is CASSSTLRAQETQYF. CDR3 nucleotide sequence: TGTGCCAGCAGTTCAACCCTCAGGGCCCAAGAGACCCAGTACTTC.

The V gene is TRBV28, the J gene TRBJ1-2; D is uncertain. Germline CDR1 reads MDHEN; CDR2 reads SYDVKM. This CDR3 has 13 residues. The V end was cut by 8 bases, the J end by 0 bases, with 10 bases between. The CDR3 nucleotides read TGTGCCAGCCAGAGGCCGTCTAACTATGGCTACACCTTC. Translated: CASQRPSNYGYTF.

The chain carries TRBV6-1 and TRBJ2-1, with TRBD1 identical over 8 bases. The CDR3 runs 13 residues. Trimming cost V 6 bases and J 9 bases; bases outside gene matches: 7. Germline V lookup: CDR1 MNHNS, CDR2 SASEGT. The CDR3 spells CASRDRASVEQFF. Here the CDR3 DNA reads TGTGCCAGCAGGGACAGGGCCAGTGTTGAGCAGTTCTTC.

The V gene is TRBV7-2, the J gene TRBJ2-1; 7 nucleotides agree with TRBD2. CDR1 SGHTA and CDR2 FQGNSA come from the germline V gene. V dropped 1 base and J dropped 10; count of bases not matched to a gene: 4. The CDR3 consists of 13 residues. CDR3 nucleotide sequence: TGTGCCAGCAGCTTAGTATTTAGCGGGGAGCAGTTCTTC. It yields the protein CASSLVFSGEQFF.

The rearrangement links TRBV6-6 to TRBJ2-7; D gene unclear. The CDR3 extends over 11 amino acids. Between the trimmed V and J ends, which lost 0 bases and 6 bases, there was a span of 3 bases. CDR1 and CDR2 (germline): MNHNY, SVGAGI (reference sequence). The DNA for the CDR3 is TGTGCCAGCAGTTACTCGGGCGAGCAGTACTTC. It yields the protein CASSYSGEQYF.

V is TRBV5-4 and J is TRBJ2-1; D remains ambiguous. Trimming pared 2 bases from V and 0 bases from J, leaving 9 bases between. The CDR3 runs 15 residues. Germline V gene lookup returns CDR1 SGHNT and CDR2 YYREEE (reference sequence). The DNA for the CDR3 is TGTGCCAGCAGCTTAAGATGGAGCTCCTACAATGAGCAGTTCTTC. It is translated as CASSLRWSSYNEQFF.

This clone was seen a few times. The rearrangement joins TRBV10-3 to TRBJ1-1; D not certain. This CDR3 region has 13 residues. Germline CDR1 is ENHRY and CDR2 is SYGVKD. V lost 3 bases to trimming and J lost 1 base, with 6 bases between them. The CDR3 DNA reads TGTGCCATCAGTGATAACGGGAACACTGAAGCTTTCTTT. It specifies CAISDNGNTEAFF.

About this clone: The sample has other DNA sequences that encode this CDR3 too. The chain couples TRBV30 to TRBJ2-7; D uncertain. The CDR3 has 12 amino acids. V lost 1 base and J lost 4, with 8 bases in between. The germline V gene has CDR1 GTSNPN and CDR2 SVGIG (reference sequence). The CDR3 DNA reads as TGTGCCTGGAGTGGGGGAAGGTACGAGCAGTACTTC. This encodes CAWSGGRYEQYF.

The table lists this clone with a count of one. This chain links TRBV2 with TRBJ1-1; D remains unclear. There are 12 residues in the CDR3. Trimming removed 6 bases at V and 6 bases at J, with 11 bases between. In germline, CDR1 is SNHLY, CDR2 FYNNEI. The CDR3, as DNA: TGTGCCAGCAGACTAGATCAGGCTGAAGCTTTCTTT. This codes for CASRLDQAEAFF.

This clone was detected a few times. The rearrangement uses TRBV7-9 and TRBJ2-5; D is uncertain. Germline V gives CDR1 SEHNR, CDR2 FQNEAQ (reference sequence). CDR3 length: 14 residues. Trimming took 5 bases from V and 0 from J, leaving 10 bases between them. The CDR3 sequence is CASSPGQNQETQYF. CDR3 coding DNA: TGTGCCAGCAGCCCGGGCCAAAACCAAGAGACCCAGTACTTC.

This clone was detected a few times. This chain joins TRBV28 and TRBJ1-5; TRBD1 agrees at 8 bases. CDR3 length equals 15 residues. Germline trimming cut 3 bases from V and 1 base from J; bases unmatched to any gene: 2. Germline assignment: CDR1 MDHEN and CDR2 SYDVKM. CDR3: CASSFAGGSNQPQHF. The CDR3, as DNA: TGTGCCAGCAGTTTCGCAGGGGGCAGCAATCAGCCCCAGCATTTT.

The genes are TRBV9 and TRBJ2-4, with TRBD1 as a possible D gene (7 bases). V shed 3 bases and J shed 6 bases, with 19 bases lying between them. The CDR3 contains 16 residues. Germline V gives CDR1 SGDLS, CDR2 YYNGEE. CDR3 loop: CASSAIDQGGGNIQYF. Here the CDR3 DNA reads TGTGCCAGCAGCGCCATAGACCAGGGGGGCGGAAACATTCAGTACTTC.

The V gene is TRBV28, the J gene TRBJ1-5; D is unresolved. The CDR3 spans 14 residues. The germline V gene encodes CDR1 MDHEN and CDR2 SYDVKM. V was clipped by 5 bases and J by 5 bases, with 13 bases between them. CDR3 sequence: CASSPPSSDQPQHF. For the CDR3, the DNA is TGTGCCAGCAGTCCCCCCTCCTCTGATCAGCCCCAGCATTTT.

The V gene is TRBV27, the J gene TRBJ1-6; D not resolved. V was pared by 1 base and J by 7 bases, with 11 bases between. This CDR3 region has 15 residues. CDR1 is MNHEY and CDR2 is SMNVEV in the germline V gene (reference sequence). The CDR3 nucleotides are TGTGCCAGCAGTTTATGGGAACAGAGAAATTCACCCCTCCACTTT. Its protein is CASSLWEQRNSPLHF.

This sequence joins TRBV7-3 and TRBJ2-1; D remains unclear. Trimming removed 3 bases from V and 5 bases from J, with 8 bases in between. Germline V lookup: CDR1 SGHTA, CDR2 FQGTGA. This CDR3 spans 13 amino acids. The CDR3 here is CASSFYVNNEQFF. In nucleotides, the CDR3 is TGTGCCAGCAGCTTTTACGTAAACAATGAGCAGTTCTTC. Using reference TRBV7-3 and TRBJ2-1 for the parts outside the CDR3, the full variable domain is GAGVSQTPSNKVTEKGKYVELRCDPISGHTALYWYRQSLGQGPEFLIYFQGTGAADDSGLPNDRFFAVRPEGSVSTLKIQRTERGDSAVYLCASSFYVNNEQFFGPGTRLTVL.

This clone came up a few times. This chain uses TRBV28 with TRBJ2-2; TRBD1 is a possible D gene (6 bases). The CDR3 spans 13 residues. Germline V gene sequence: CDR1 MDHEN, CDR2 SYDVKM. The V and J ends lost 7 bases and 1 base respectively, with 7 bases between them. DNA for the CDR3: TGTGCCAGCATACAGGGGAACACCGGGGAGCTGTTTTTT. Translation gives CASIQGNTGELFF.